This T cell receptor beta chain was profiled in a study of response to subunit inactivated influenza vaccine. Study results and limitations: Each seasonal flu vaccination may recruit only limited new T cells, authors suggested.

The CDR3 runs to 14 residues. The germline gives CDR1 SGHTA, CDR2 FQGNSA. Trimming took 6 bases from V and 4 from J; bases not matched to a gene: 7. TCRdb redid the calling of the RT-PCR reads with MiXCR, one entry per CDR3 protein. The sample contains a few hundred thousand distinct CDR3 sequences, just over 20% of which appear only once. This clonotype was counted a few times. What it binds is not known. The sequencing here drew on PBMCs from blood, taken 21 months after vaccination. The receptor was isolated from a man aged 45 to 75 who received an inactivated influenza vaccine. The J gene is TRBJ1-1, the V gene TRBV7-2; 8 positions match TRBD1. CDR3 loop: CASRLQGAVTEAFF. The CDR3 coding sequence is TGTGCCAGCAGGCTTCAGGGGGCGGTCACTGAAGCTTTCTTT.